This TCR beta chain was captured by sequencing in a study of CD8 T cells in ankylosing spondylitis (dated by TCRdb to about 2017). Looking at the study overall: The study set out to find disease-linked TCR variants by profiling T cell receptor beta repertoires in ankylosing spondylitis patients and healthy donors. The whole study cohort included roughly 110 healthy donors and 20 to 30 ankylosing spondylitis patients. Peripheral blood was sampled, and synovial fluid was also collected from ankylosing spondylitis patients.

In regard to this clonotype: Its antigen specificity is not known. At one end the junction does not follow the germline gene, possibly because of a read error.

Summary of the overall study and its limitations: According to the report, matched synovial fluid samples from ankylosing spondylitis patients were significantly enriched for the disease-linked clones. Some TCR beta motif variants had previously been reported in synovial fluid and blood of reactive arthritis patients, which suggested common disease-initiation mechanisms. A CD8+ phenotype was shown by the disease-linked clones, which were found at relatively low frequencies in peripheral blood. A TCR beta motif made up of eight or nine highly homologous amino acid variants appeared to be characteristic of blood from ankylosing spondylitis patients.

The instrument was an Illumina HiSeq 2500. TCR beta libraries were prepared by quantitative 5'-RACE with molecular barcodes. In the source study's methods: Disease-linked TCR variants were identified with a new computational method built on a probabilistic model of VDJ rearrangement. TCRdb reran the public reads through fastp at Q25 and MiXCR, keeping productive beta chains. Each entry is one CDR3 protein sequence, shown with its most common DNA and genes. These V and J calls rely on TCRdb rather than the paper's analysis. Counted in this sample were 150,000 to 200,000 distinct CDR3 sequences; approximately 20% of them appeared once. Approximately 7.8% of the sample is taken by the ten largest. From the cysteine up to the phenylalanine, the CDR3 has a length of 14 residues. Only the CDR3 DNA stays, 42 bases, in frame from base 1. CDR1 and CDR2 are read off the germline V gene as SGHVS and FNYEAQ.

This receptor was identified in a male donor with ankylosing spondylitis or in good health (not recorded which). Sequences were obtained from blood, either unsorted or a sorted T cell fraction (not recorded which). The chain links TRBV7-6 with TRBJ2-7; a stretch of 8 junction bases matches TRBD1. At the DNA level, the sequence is TGTGCCAGCTCCAAGGCAGGGGGCCCCTACGAGCTGTACTTC. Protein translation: CASSKAGGPYELYF.